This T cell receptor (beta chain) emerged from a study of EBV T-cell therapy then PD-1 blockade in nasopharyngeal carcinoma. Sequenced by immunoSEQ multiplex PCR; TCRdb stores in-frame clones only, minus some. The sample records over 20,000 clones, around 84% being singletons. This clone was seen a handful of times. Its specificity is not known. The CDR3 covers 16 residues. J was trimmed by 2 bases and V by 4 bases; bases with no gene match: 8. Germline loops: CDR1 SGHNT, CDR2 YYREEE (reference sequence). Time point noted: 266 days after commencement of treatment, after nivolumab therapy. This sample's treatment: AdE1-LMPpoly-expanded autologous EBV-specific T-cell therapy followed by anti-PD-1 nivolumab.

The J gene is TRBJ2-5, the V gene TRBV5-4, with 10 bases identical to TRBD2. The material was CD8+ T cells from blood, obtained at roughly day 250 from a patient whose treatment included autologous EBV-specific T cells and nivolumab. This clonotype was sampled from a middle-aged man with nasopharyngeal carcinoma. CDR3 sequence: CASSSTSGIQQETQYF. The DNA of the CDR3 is TGTGCCAGCAGCAGTACTAGCGGGATTCAGCAAGAGACCCAGTACTTC.